This TCR beta chain was recorded in a study of cytomegalovirus exposure and HLA in healthy donors. Only one count was recorded for this clone. Antigen unknown. General study results and limits: Clonal expansion, a later analysis showed, was greater in HLA-associated TCR beta chains than in equally common others. As was reported, the classifier diagnosed cytomegalovirus status with high specificity and sensitivity.

In germline, CDR1 is LNHDA, CDR2 SQIVND (reference sequence). This CDR3 contains 14 residues. Trimming cost V 5 bases and J 0 bases, with 11 bases left between them. The study sampled nominally healthy donors, though unrecorded immune exposures were likely. Vbeta (60) and Jbeta (13) primers were used in the PCR. TCRdb's copy holds only in-frame clones and misses some; the assay was immunoSEQ multiplex PCR. Of 90,000 to 150,000 clones in the sample, approximately 74% were seen once. The sequencing input was PBMCs. The sequence was collected from a woman between 45 and 65 years old in good health and CMV-seropositive. The chain employs TRBV19 and TRBJ2-7; D possibly corresponds to TRBD2 (5 bases). CDR3 protein: CASSETTLSYEQYF. In DNA form, the CDR3 reads TGTGCCAGTAGTGAGACTACCCTCTCCTACGAGCAGTACTTC.